These T cell receptor beta chains were read from a single sample in a study of T-cell memory formation after mild COVID-19. TCRdb analysed the 5' RACE reads with MiXCR anew, one entry per CDR3 protein. The sample has about 470,000 distinct CDR3 sequences; roughly 23% are singletons. The sequencing input was PBMCs or a T cell subset sorted from them (not recorded which). The source is an adult woman who had mild COVID-19 (a few samples of this study predate the infection). Cell type and time point are not known. CDR3s include the opening cysteine and the closing phenylalanine or tryptophan. Each record gives: clone size, CDR3 length, D gene, V gene, J gene, CDR3 DNA, CDR3 protein. D genes are given only for firm matches. Clone size appears in some rows only: once, few, many, or a class for an expanded clone.

once	12	NA	TRBV12-5	TRBJ1-6	TGTGCTAGTGGTTTAATCAATTCACCCCTCCACTTT	CASGLINSPLHF
NA	14	TRBD1	TRBV5-1	TRBJ1-3	TGCGCCAGCAGCCCGACAGGGGGAAGGAACACCATATATTTT	CASSPTGGRNTIYF
NA	11	TRBD2	TRBV7-9	TRBJ2-3	TGTGCCAGCACCGGGGGGGATACGCAGTATTTT	CASTGGDTQYF
few	16	TRBD1	TRBV30	TRBJ1-1	TGTGCCTGGAGAAAGGCGGACAGGGGGCGAGGGACTGAAGCTTTCTTT	CAWRKADRGRGTEAFF
NA	14	TRBD1	TRBV6-5	TRBJ2-7	TGTGCCAGCACTCCGGGACAGGGGAACTACGAGCAGTACTTC	CASTPGQGNYEQYF
few	16	TRBD2	TRBV23-1	TRBJ2-7	TGCGCCAGCAGTCAATCGAGGCTAGCGGGAGCCTACGAGCAGTACTTC	CASSQSRLAGAYEQYF
few	13	NA	TRBV12-3/TRBV12-4	TRBJ2-1	TGTGCCAGCAGTTTAGATTTCACAAGTCACCGGTTCTTC	CASSLDFTSHRFF
NA	13	NA	TRBV11-1	TRBJ2-2	TGTGCCAGCACAGGGTCCAACACCGGGGAGCTGTTTTTT	CASTGSNTGELFF
NA	16	NA	TRBV7-6	TRBJ2-1	TGTGCCAGCAGCCAAATCCGGGACGCCACCCCCAATGAGCAGTTCTTC	CASSQIRDATPNEQFF
few	15	TRBD1	TRBV4-1	TRBJ2-1	TGCGCCAGCAGCCCGAGACAGGGGGTGTACAATGAGCAGTTCTTC	CASSPRQGVYNEQFF
NA	15	TRBD1	TRBV19	TRBJ1-1	TGTGCCAGTAGTAGGCCGGACAGGGGGAACACTGAAGCTTTCTTT	CASSRPDRGNTEAFF
few	14	TRBD2	TRBV29-1	TRBJ2-7	TGCAGCGTTGAAGGACTAGCGGGGGACTACGAGCAGTACTTC	CSVEGLAGDYEQYF
NA	15	TRBD2	TRBV20-1	TRBJ2-3	TGCAGTGCTACCGTTAGCGGGCAGGTCACAGATACGCAGTATTTT	CSATVSGQVTDTQYF
few	12	NA	TRBV19	TRBJ2-1	TGTGCCAGTAGTATAGGCCGTAATGAGCAGTTCTTC	CASSIGRNEQFF
NA	15	NA	TRBV5-6	TRBJ2-2	TGTGCCAGCAGCTTCGCAGGGACGTTCACCGGGGAGCTGTTTTTT	CASSFAGTFTGELFF
once	15	TRBD2	TRBV6-5	TRBJ2-7	TGTGCCAGCAGTCCAGGACTAGCGTATTCCTACGAGCAGTACTTC	CASSPGLAYSYEQYF
few	15	TRBD1	TRBV7-8	TRBJ2-1	TGTGCCAGCAGCTCCCACAGGGGAATGGAAGGTGAGCAGTTCTTC	CASSSHRGMEGEQFF